The rows below give T cell receptor beta chains drawn from one sample of a study of cytomegalovirus exposure and HLA in healthy donors. TCRdb keeps only in-frame clones here, not all; method: immunoSEQ multiplex PCR. Among about 220,000 clones listed, roughly 84% were seen once. The sample taken for sequencing was PBMCs. Source of these receptors: a woman in her 30s in good health and CMV-seropositive. CDR3s leave out the opening cysteine and the closing phenylalanine or tryptophan.

CDR3aa: ASSSNRGGANYGYT; v_gene: TRBV9; j_gene: TRBJ1-2
CDR3aa: ASSTGTGGPYEQY; v_gene: TRBV5-1; j_gene: TRBJ2-7
CDR3aa: ASSLAAEQY; v_gene: TRBV5-6; j_gene: TRBJ2-7
CDR3aa: ASSPRTGAMNTEAF; v_gene: TRBV19; j_gene: TRBJ1-1
CDR3aa: ASSGWDRNEKLF; v_gene: TRBV2; j_gene: TRBJ1-4
CDR3aa: ASSTGGEQF; v_gene: TRBV7-9; j_gene: TRBJ2-1
CDR3aa: ASSAQGASYNEQF; v_gene: TRBV6-5; j_gene: TRBJ2-1
CDR3aa: AISESLGNYGYT; v_gene: TRBV10-3; j_gene: TRBJ1-2
CDR3aa: ASSFLGGTRREQY; v_gene: TRBV27; j_gene: TRBJ2-7
CDR3aa: ASSLAPTGTGQKLF; v_gene: TRBV11-2; j_gene: TRBJ1-4
CDR3aa: ASSLSLAGVGNQETQY; v_gene: TRBV7-6; j_gene: TRBJ2-5
CDR3aa: ASSLVMEYRNTIY; v_gene: TRBV7-2; j_gene: TRBJ1-3
CDR3aa: ASNGDTGELF; v_gene: TRBV2; j_gene: TRBJ2-2
CDR3aa: ASSPGSRHEQY; v_gene: TRBV27; j_gene: TRBJ2-7
CDR3aa: ASSPSGAGTRYT; v_gene: TRBV7-2; j_gene: TRBJ1-2
CDR3aa: ASSQGTWGERNTIY; v_gene: TRBV4-1; j_gene: TRBJ1-3
CDR3aa: ASSSDPLAVSYNEQF; v_gene: TRBV28; j_gene: TRBJ2-1
CDR3aa: ATAGTSGYNEQF; v_gene: TRBV15; j_gene: TRBJ2-1
CDR3aa: ASTRKIGERSGYT; v_gene: TRBV19; j_gene: TRBJ1-2
CDR3aa: ASSLTVVYEQY; v_gene: TRBV11-3; j_gene: TRBJ2-7
CDR3aa: ASSPGRTSIEQF; v_gene: TRBV18; j_gene: TRBJ2-1
CDR3aa: ASSADDSYEQY; v_gene: TRBV10-1; j_gene: TRBJ2-7
CDR3aa: ASSLDPLRLAETQY; v_gene: TRBV11-2; j_gene: TRBJ2-5
CDR3aa: ASNPTGRMFYEQY; v_gene: TRBV6-1; j_gene: TRBJ2-7
CDR3aa: ASPTGTDYSNQPQH; v_gene: TRBV7-2; j_gene: TRBJ1-5
CDR3aa: ASSLTGLVGYT; v_gene: TRBV7-3; j_gene: TRBJ1-2
CDR3aa: SANSPSEAF; v_gene: TRBV20-1; j_gene: TRBJ1-1
CDR3aa: ASSLRQNYGYT; v_gene: TRBV27; j_gene: TRBJ1-2
CDR3aa: ASSLSAGDYNEQF; v_gene: TRBV5-6; j_gene: TRBJ2-1
CDR3aa: ASNSLLLNYGYT; v_gene: TRBV28; j_gene: TRBJ1-2
CDR3aa: ASSPGTLRALDQPQH; v_gene: TRBV5-1; j_gene: TRBJ1-5
CDR3aa: ASSLALGRQPQH; v_gene: TRBV7-2; j_gene: TRBJ1-5